This T cell receptor (beta chain) was captured in a study of T-cell reconstitution after alpha-beta-depleted transplantation in children. In its sample, this clonotype was seen many times. Library preparation (for TCRbeta) was performed with unique molecular identifiers. TCRdb re-called the PCR reads through MiXCR, storing one row per CDR3 protein. This table has some 490,000 distinct CDR3 sequences, approximately 13% appearing once. The sequence derives from a human donor who donated a stem cell graft to a child with combined immunodeficiency. This material consisted of PBMCs from the stem cell graft donor, taken from the stem cell graft.

CDR3 residues: CASSPGASDRGGTQYF. CDR3 DNA: TGTGCCAGCAGCCCTGGGGCCTCCGATCGTGGGGGTACGCAGTATTTT. The rearrangement links TRBV12-3 or TRBV12-4 to TRBJ2-3; D tentatively fits TRBD1 or TRBD2 (5 bases each). With 6 bases removed from V and 8 bases from J, the gap between germline ends came to 24 bases. The length of the CDR3 is 16 residues.